The sequence of this T cell receptor (beta chain) was determined in a study of T cells after yellow fever vaccination. Whole-study findings and limits: When the response was secondary, it was weaker but reached its peak faster, day 5 versus 15.

Trimming stripped 9 bases from V and 0 bases from J, with 15 bases between. This CDR3 is 15 amino acids long. Germline lookup yields CDR1 SGHTA and CDR2 FQGNSA. This clonotype has only a few counts. The antigen remains undetermined. TCRdb re-derived calls from the 5' RACE reads in MiXCR, one entry per CDR3 protein. In the table there are some 130,000 distinct CDR3 sequences, 6.6% of which are singletons. V is TRBV7-2 and J is TRBJ1-3; D unresolved. The receptor was isolated from a man aged 30 to 39 who received the YFV17D yellow fever vaccine. The sequenced sample was CD4+ T cells sorted from PBMCs, obtained 10 days after the yellow fever booster vaccination. DNA of the CDR3: TGTGCCAGTGAAACGGGCCCGGGCTCTGGAAACACCATATATTTT. It is translated as CASETGPGSGNTIYF.